The 12 T cell receptor beta chains reported below all come from one sample, sequenced in a study of tumor-infiltrating lymphocytes in primary liver carcinoma. A primer matching the constant region was used to make TCR beta cDNA from 500 to 600 ng of total RNA. Construction of TCR beta libraries relied on three successive nested multiplex PCR rounds employing slightly modified ARM-PCR. The first two PCR rounds used TRBV1-TRBV30 primers with a Cbeta primer, 10 cycles each. TCRdb redid the calling of the multiplex PCR reads with MiXCR, one entry per CDR3 protein. The sample shows more than 95,000 distinct CDR3 sequences, 55% to 75% of them seen only once. Unsorted bulk tissue (roughly 19-31 mg) underwent RNA and DNA co-extraction. The sequencing input was liver tumor tissue from sampling region 3. Specified subset: tumor region T3, left-lateral pole. These receptors all come from a woman aged 60 to 75 with primary liver carcinoma and hepatitis B virus infection.

Here the CDR3 reads CASSLDQGKGTQYF. DNA for the CDR3: TGTGCCAGCAGCTTAGACCAGGGAAAAGGTACGCAGTATTTT. This sequence joins TRBV7-9 and TRBJ2-3, with D possibly TRBD1 on 5 matching bases. Trimming stripped 1 base from V and 8 bases from J, with 13 bases between. The CDR3 totals 14 residues. Germline lookup yields CDR1 SEHNR and CDR2 FQNEAQ (reference sequence). Based on the CDR3 plus reference TRBV7-9 and TRBJ2-3, the full variable domain is DTGVSQNPRHKITKRGQNVTFRCDPISEHNRLYWYRQTLGQGPEFLTYFQNEAQLEKSRLLSDRFSAERPKGSFSTLEIQRTEQGDSAMYLCASSLDQGKGTQYFGPGTRLTVL.

This clonotype was seen more than once but under ten times. The chain couples TRBV10-1 to TRBJ2-1; D gene uncertain. Germline V lookup: CDR1 WNHNN, CDR2 SYGVQD (reference sequence). The CDR3 runs 13 residues. The V gene lost 3 bases and the J gene lost 3 bases, with 6 bases spanning the gap. The CDR3 bases are TGCGCCAGCAGTGATTCGGGCTACAATGAGCAGTTCTTC. Translating it yields CASSDSGYNEQFF.

Comment on this clonotype: This CDR3 fails to terminate in the conserved phenylalanine or tryptophan, so it likely reflects a read error. It is unclear where the CDR3 begins or ends on the DNA, so no DNA is shown, and the CDR3 is as TCRdb lists it. The V call is TRBV12-3 or TRBV12-4, the J call TRBJ2-1. The CDR3 totals 13 residues, both ends included. CDR3 sequence: CASSSRVHNEEFL.

To note about this clonotype: A much larger clone differs from this one at a single base, so this may be a read error. V is TRBV5-1 and J is TRBJ1-1; no clear D. CDR1 and CDR2 from the germline V gene are SGHRS and YFSETQ. This CDR3 is built from 14 residues. CDR3: CASSLEEANIEAFF. The CDR3 DNA sequence: TGCGCCAGCAGCTTGGAGGAGGCAAACATTGAAGCTTTCTTT.

This clonotype was detected a few times. The rearrangement joins TRBV30 to TRBJ1-2, with TRBD1 matching over 10 bases. CDR1 GTSNPN and CDR2 SVGIG come from the germline V gene (reference sequence). The CDR3 runs to 16 residues. V dropped 0 bases and J dropped 4; count of bases not matched to a gene: 8. This CDR3 is CAWSVRVRDRGYGYTF. In DNA, the CDR3 is TGTGCCTGGAGTGTACGAGTCCGGGACAGGGGCTATGGCTACACCTTC.

The genes are TRBV5-1 and TRBJ2-4, with D perhaps matching TRBD1 (6 bases). CDR3 length: 13 residues. Germline CDR1 reads SGHRS; CDR2 reads YFSETQ. The V end was cut by 4 bases, the J end by 5 bases, with 10 bases between. In nucleotides, the CDR3 is TGCGCCAGCAGCGGACAGAACCAAAACATTCAGTACTTC. Its translation is CASSGQNQNIQYF.

Points on this clonotype: A clone one base away is much larger, so this may be a read error. Lacking the conserved final phenylalanine or tryptophan, this CDR3 likely reflects a read error. The genes are TRBV12-5 and TRBJ1-1; a possible D gene is TRBD1 (5 bases). With 5 bases removed from V and 0 bases from J, the gap between germline ends came to 10 bases. CDR1 and CDR2 from the germline V gene are LGHNT and FRNRAP. The CDR3 contains 14 residues. This CDR3 is CASGAGTVNTEAFL. In DNA, the CDR3 is TGTGCTAGTGGTGCCGGGACCGTGAACACTGAAGCTTTCCTT.

For this clonotype: A read error may produce the germline difference seen at one junction end. This rearrangement joins TRBV4-2 to TRBJ2-3; D is ambiguous. This CDR3 is 15 amino acids long. CDR1 is LGHNA, CDR2 YNFKEQ, per germline. The CDR3 nucleotides are TGTGCCAGCAGCCAAGGCGATATAAGCGCAGATACACAGTATTTT. Amino acids: CASSQGDISADTQYF.

To note about this clonotype: The junction differs from germline at one of its ends, possibly a read error. The rearrangement links TRBV11-2 to TRBJ2-4; D perhaps matches TRBD2 (5 bases). This CDR3 contains 15 residues. Per germline, CDR1 SGHAT and CDR2 FQNNGV. CDR3 DNA sequence: TGCGCCAACAGCTTAGAACCGGCTAGCCTGGCCATTCAGTACTTC. Translation gives CANSLEPASLAIQYF. Based on the CDR3 plus reference TRBV11-2 and TRBJ2-4, the full variable domain is EAGVAQSPRYKIIEKRQSVAFWCNPISGHATLYWYQQILGQGPKLLIQFQNNGVVDDSQLPKDRFSAERLKGVDSTLKIQPAKLEDSAVYLCANSLEPASLAIQYFGAGTRLSVL.

This chain joins TRBV11-2 and TRBJ2-7; D is perhaps TRBD1 or TRBD2 (6 bases each). The CDR3 is 15 residues long. Germline loops: CDR1 SGHAT, CDR2 FQNNGV. The V end lost 0 bases, the J end lost 5 bases, and 14 bases lay between the germline ends. The CDR3, as DNA: TGTGCCAGCAGCTTAGAGGGACTGGGACACCACGAGCAGTACTTC. The encoded protein is CASSLEGLGHHEQYF.

Details on this clonotype: As the CDR3 is not closed by the conserved phenylalanine or tryptophan, this likely results from a read error. The chain links TRBV2 to TRBJ2-2; D gene uncertain. The germline V gene has CDR1 SNHLY and CDR2 FYNNEI. The CDR3 length is 15 residues. The CDR3 region has the DNA TGTACCAGCAGTGAATTCGTCGCGGACACCGGGGAGCTGTTTTCT. Amino acid sequence: CTSSEFVADTGELFS.

A word on this clonotype: Being one base from a much bigger clone, this may be a read error. The chain links TRBV12-3 or TRBV12-4 to TRBJ1-5; D is undetermined. This CDR3 is 12 amino acids long. For the CDR3, the DNA is TGTGCCAACAGTTTATTGCGTCAGCCCCAGCATTTT. This encodes CANSLLRQPQHF.